Here is one T cell receptor (beta chain) with its context. CDR3 length equals 16 residues. Germline V gene sequence: CDR1 LNHDA, CDR2 SQIVND (reference sequence). Trimming removed 3 bases from V and 4 bases from J, with 18 bases in between. TCRdb keeps only in-frame clones here, not all; method: immunoSEQ multiplex PCR. The data contain some 200,000 clones, about nine tenths of them singletons. This sample was taken from a study of blood T cell repertoires in COVID-19. As for the study in general: The origin of the acute and convalescent COVID-19 samples was the United States, Italy and Spain.

Residents of 24 US areas, aged about 18 to 95 years, made up the participants. Cohort placement rested on clinical history that participants reported themselves. The sequenced sample consisted of PBMCs or T cells enriched from blood (not recorded which). The origin of this receptor is a woman in her twenties or thirties who had recovered from COVID-19. The chain recombines TRBV19 with TRBJ1-2; tentative D call: TRBD1 (5 bases). The CDR3 loop is CASSIPGIDWGYGYTF. CDR3 nucleotides: TGTGCCAGTAGTATCCCAGGGATAGACTGGGGCTATGGCTACACCTTC.